This passage covers 9 T cell receptor beta chains from one sample sequenced in a study of radiotherapy plus CTLA-4 blockade in lung cancer. Data came from immunoSEQ multiplex PCR; TCRdb stores just in-frame clones and leaves some out. The sample lists approximately 60,000 clones, roughly 80% occurring once. This material consisted of peripheral blood, taken from a patient treated with radiotherapy plus ipilimumab. The receptors stem from a human donor with non-small cell lung cancer who had a complete response to radiotherapy plus ipilimumab.

The rearrangement links TRBV10-3 to TRBJ1-1; weak D call: TRBD1 (6 bases). Germline CDR1 reads ENHRY; CDR2 reads SYGVKD. The CDR3 sequence is 14 residues long. Trimming took off 0 bases at V and 1 base at J, with 6 bases between the two ends. The CDR3 loop reads CAISESGQNTEAFF. The CDR3 bases are TGTGCCATCAGTGAGTCGGGACAGAACACTGAAGCTTTCTTT.

The chain uses TRBV7-6 and TRBJ1-6, with D perhaps TRBD1 (5 bases). This CDR3 comprises 14 residues. V was cut by 7 bases and J by 11 bases, with 18 bases left in between. Germline V gene data show CDR1 as SGHVS and CDR2 as FNYEAQ. CDR3 loop: CASKPGLLGAPLHF. The CDR3 DNA is TGTGCCAGCAAGCCCGGGCTCTTGGGGGCACCCCTCCACTTT. Drawing the rest from reference TRBV7-6 and TRBJ1-6, the complete variable domain is GAGVSQSPRYKVTKRGQDVALRCDPISGHVSLYWYRQALGQGPEFLTYFNYEAQQDKSGLPNDRFSAERPEGSISTLTIQRTEQRDSAMYRCASKPGLLGAPLHFGNGTRLTVT.

This clone was seen only once. The chain carries TRBV12-5 and TRBJ1-5, with 9 bases aligning to TRBD1. Germline CDR1 is LGHNT and CDR2 is FRNRAP. This CDR3 is 15 amino acids long. V shed 5 bases and J 4 bases; nucleotides not matched to a gene: 6. CDR3: CASGLGQGVNQPQHF. The CDR3 DNA follows: TGTGCTAGTGGTCTGGGACAGGGAGTGAATCAGCCCCAGCATTTT.

The chain recombines TRBV5-1 with TRBJ2-2; 10 nucleotides align to TRBD2. This CDR3 comprises 16 residues. The V gene's germline CDR1 is SGHRS and CDR2 YFSETQ. Germline trimming cut 4 bases from V and 0 bases from J; bases unmatched to any gene: 3. The CDR3 loop is CASSASGGSNTGELFF. As DNA, the CDR3 is TGCGCCAGCAGCGCTAGCGGGGGCTCGAACACCGGGGAGCTGTTTTTT.

The gene calls are TRBV4-1 and TRBJ2-3; 7 positions match TRBD2. CDR1 and CDR2 from the germline V gene are MGHRA and YSYEKL. J lost 4 bases, V lost 4 bases, and 14 bases had no gene match. This CDR3 spans 17 amino acids. The DNA of the CDR3 is TGCGCCAGCAGCCGCCCGGGGACTACCACGTTTGCAGATACGCAGTATTTT. Translation gives CASSRPGTTTFADTQYF.

The rearrangement uses TRBV4-1 and TRBJ2-5; 8 positions agree with TRBD1. J lost 0 bases, V lost 4 bases, and 1 base had no gene match. The CDR3 is 14 amino acids. Germline CDR1 is MGHRA and CDR2 is YSYEKL. The CDR3 region is CASSPDRDQETQYF. For the CDR3, the DNA is TGCGCCAGCAGCCCGGACAGGGACCAAGAGACCCAGTACTTC.

The J gene is TRBJ2-1, the V gene TRBV5-1, with 13 bases identical to TRBD2. The CDR3 contains 16 residues. V gave up 0 bases and J gave up 8 bases; unmatched junction bases: 5. CDR1 and CDR2 (germline): SGHRS, YFSETQ. CDR3 DNA sequence: TGCGCCAGCAGCTTGGGTCGGACTAGCGGGAGCTATGAGCAGTTCTTC. Protein: CASSLGRTSGSYEQFF.

This chain links TRBV7-6 with TRBJ1-2, with 11 bases lining up with TRBD1. V lost 2 bases to trimming and J lost 8 bases; unmatched junction nucleotides: 4. This CDR3 has 14 residues. The germline V gene has CDR1 SGHVS and CDR2 FNYEAQ. The CDR3 region has the DNA TGTGCCAGCAGCTTATGGGGACAGGGGGAGGGCTACACCTTC. It is translated as CASSLWGQGEGYTF.

This clone was seen a few times. The chain couples TRBV9 to TRBJ2-2, with TRBD2 matching 8 bases. The CDR3 consists of 16 residues. Germline V gene lookup returns CDR1 SGDLS and CDR2 YYNGEE. V gave up 3 bases and J gave up 1 base; unmatched junction bases: 5. This CDR3 reads CASSASSGQNTGELFF. In DNA, the CDR3 is TGTGCCAGCAGCGCTTCTAGCGGGCAGAACACCGGGGAGCTGTTTTTT.